These T cell receptor gamma chains were read from a single sample in a study of human gamma delta and Vdelta1 T cells. These receptors' targets are unknown. TCRdb re-called clones from the PCR reads using CATT. The sample contains about 3,800 gamma-chain clones, around 15% of which appear only once. Input material: Vdelta1 gamma-delta T cells from blood grown in culture (DOT cells). These receptor sequences come from a human donor in good health. The CDR3 runs from the conserved cysteine through the conserved F or W. Clone size is given for some rows only: seen once, a few or many times, or a class if the clone is expanded.

v_gene	abundance	j_gene	len	CDR3nt	CDR3aa
TRGV2	medium-sized	TRGJ1/TRGJ2	13	TGTGCCACCTGGGACGGGCCTTCTTATAAGAAACTCTTT	CATWDGPSYKKLF
TRGV2	large	TRGJ1/TRGJ2	12	TGTGCCACCTGGGACGGTTATTATAAGAAACTCTTT	CATWDGYYKKLF
TRGV2	NA	TRGJP2	16	TGTGCCACCTGGGACGGGCCGAGATGGAGTGATTGGATCAAGACGTTT	CATWDGPRWSDWIKTF
TRGV3	NA	TRGJ1/TRGJ2	20	TGTGCCACCTGGGACAGAGAGTATGTCGTCAGGCCCGACCCGTATTATAAGAAACTCTTT	CATWDREYVVRPDPYYKKLF
TRGV10	NA	TRGJ1/TRGJ2	11	TGTGCTGCGTGGACATATTATAAGAAACTCTTT	CAAWTYYKKLF
TRGV9	few	TRGJP2	18	TGTGCCTTGTGGGAGGCCAAACACCCAAAAAGTAGTGATTGGATCAAGACGTTT	CALWEAKHPKSSDWIKTF
TRGV5	NA	TRGJ1/TRGJ2	13	TGTGCCACCTGGGACAAACCATTAACTAAGAAACTCTTT	CATWDKPLTKKLF
TRGV8	NA	TRGJ1/TRGJ2	13	TGTGCCACCTGGGATCCTACCTATTATAAGAAACTCTTT	CATWDPTYYKKLF
TRGV3	medium-sized	TRGJ1/TRGJ2	12	TGTGCCACCTGGGACAGGCAATATAAGAAACTCTTT	CATWDRQYKKLF
TRGV9	few	TRGJ1/TRGJ2	12	TGTGCCTTGTGGGAGGTGAAATATAAGAAACTCTTT	CALWEVKYKKLF
TRGV3	few	TRGJ1/TRGJ2	14	TGTGCCACCTGGGACAGGACGATTTATTATAAGAAACTCTTT	CATWDRTIYYKKLF
TRGV5P	few	TRGJP2	17	TGTGCCACCTGGGGTGACCGGACCTATAGTAGTGATTGGATCAAGACGTTT	CATWGDRTYSSDWIKTF
TRGV2	NA	TRGJ1/TRGJ2	12	TGTGCCACCTGGGACGGGCCGTGTGGGAAACTCTTT	CATWDGPCGKLF
TRGV3	NA	TRGJP2	18	TGTGCCACCTGGGACAGGCCCCTGGTTCATAGTAGTGATTGGATCAAGACGTTT	CATWDRPLVHSSDWIKTF
TRGV8	few	TRGJ1/TRGJ2	16	TGTGCCACCTGGGATACGGCTCGCGGGTTTTACTATAAGAAACTCTTT	CATWDTARGFYYKKLF
TRGV10	few	TRGJ1/TRGJ2	11	TGTGCTGCGTGGGATTTTGATAAGAAACTCTTT	CAAWDFDKKLF
TRGV9	medium-sized	TRGJ1/TRGJ2	11	TGTGCCTTGTGGTTTTATTATAAGAAACTCTTT	CALWFYYKKLF
TRGV3	few	TRGJ1/TRGJ2	12	TGTGCCACCTGGGACAGGCTACCGAAGAAACTCTTT	CATWDRLPKKLF
TRGV9	few	TRGJ1/TRGJ2	13	TGTGCCTTGTGGGAGGTGCAGGGTTATAAGAAACTCTTT	CALWEVQGYKKLF
TRGV5	medium-sized	TRGJ1/TRGJ2	11	TGTGCCACCTGGGACAGGTTTAAGAAACTCTTT	CATWDRFKKLF
TRGV4	few	TRGJ1/TRGJ2	21	TGTGCCACCTGGGATGGGCCTGAAACGAAACTCAAGGAAAATACCGATTATAAGAAACTCTTT	CATWDGPETKLKENTDYKKLF
TRGV9	few	TRGJ1/TRGJ2	13	TGTGCCTTGTGGGAGGTGATGTATTATAAGAAACTCTTT	CALWEVMYYKKLF
TRGV3	few	TRGJ1/TRGJ2	14	TGTGCCACCTGGGACAGGAGGGTTTATTATAAGAAACTCTTT	CATWDRRVYYKKLF
TRGV2	NA	TRGJ1/TRGJ2	13	TGTGCCACCTGGGACGGGCTCCTTTGTAAGAAACTCTTT	CATWDGLLCKKLF
TRGV9	NA	TRGJ1/TRGJ2	11	TGTGCCTTGTGGGCCCAAGACGGGAAACTCTTT	CALWAQDGKLF
TRGV11	few	TRGJP1	18	TGTGCCTGCTGGATCGCGTACAATTCTAATACCACTGGTTGGTTCAAGATATTT	CACWIAYNSNTTGWFKIF
TRGV1	NA	TRGJ1/TRGJ2	15	TGTGCCACCTGGGACAGGCGAACCCGACACATTAAGAAACTCTTT	CATWDRRTRHIKKLF
TRGV9	NA	TRGJ1/TRGJ2	13	TGTGCCTTGTGGTTTCTTTCCGACTATAAGAAACTCTTT	CALWFLSDYKKLF
TRGV9	few	TRGJ1/TRGJ2	13	TGTGCCTTGTGGGAGGTGTATTTTTATAAGAAACTCTTT	CALWEVYFYKKLF
TRGV4	medium-sized	TRGJ1/TRGJ2	11	TGTGCCACCTGGGATGGGCCCGAGAAACTCTTT	CATWDGPEKLF
TRGV2	NA	TRGJ1/TRGJ2	13	TGTGCCACCTGGGACGGGCCGGATTATAAGAAACTCTTT	CATWDGPDYKKLF
TRGV5	few	TRGJ1/TRGJ2	11	TGTGCCACCTGGGAGCGCCATAAGAAACTCTTT	CATWERHKKLF
TRGV3	few	TRGJ1/TRGJ2	14	TGTGCCACCTGGGACAGGCGATCTGATTATAAGAAACTCTTT	CATWDRRSDYKKLF
TRGV4	NA	TRGJ1/TRGJ2	11	TGTGCCACCTGGGAAGGATATAAGAAACTCTTT	CATWEGYKKLF
TRGV2	medium-sized	TRGJ1/TRGJ2	16	TGTGCCACCTGGGACGGGCCCACTCCGGGGTATTATAAGAAACTCTTT	CATWDGPTPGYYKKLF
TRGV2	medium-sized	TRGJ1/TRGJ2	13	TGTGCCACCTGGGACGGACTTGGCTATAAGAAACTCTTT	CATWDGLGYKKLF
TRGV3	few	TRGJ1/TRGJ2	14	TGTGCCACCTGGGACAGGCCCGCCGCCTATAAGAAACTCTTT	CATWDRPAAYKKLF
TRGV3	NA	TRGJP2	17	TGTGCCACCTGGGACTCTGGGACCAATAGTGGTGATTGGATCAAGACGTTT	CATWDSGTNSGDWIKTF
TRGV2	few	TRGJ1/TRGJ2	15	TGTGCCACCTGGGACGCCCAAATAAGGTTCTATAAGAAACTCTTT	CATWDAQIRFYKKLF
TRGV8	few	TRGJ1/TRGJ2	13	TGTGCCACCTGGGATCGAAATTATTATAAGAAACTCTTT	CATWDRNYYKKLF
TRGV2	NA	TRGJ1/TRGJ2	13	TGTGCCACCTGGGACGGGCAAGATTATAAGAAACTCTTT	CATWDGQDYKKLF
TRGV2	few	TRGJ1/TRGJ2	15	TGTGCCACCTGGGACGGGCAAAGGGGCAATTATAAGAAACTCTTT	CATWDGQRGNYKKLF
TRGV9	medium-sized	TRGJ1/TRGJ2	14	TGTGCCTTGTGGGAGGTCGAAAATTATTATAAGAAACTCTTT	CALWEVENYYKKLF
TRGV10	NA	TRGJ1/TRGJ2	12	TGTGCTGCGTGGGATTACCCCCTTAAGAAACTCTTT	CAAWDYPLKKLF
TRGV9	medium-sized	TRGJ1/TRGJ2	13	TGTGCCTTGTGGGAGGTCTCCTATTATAAGAAACTCTTT	CALWEVSYYKKLF
TRGV2	once	TRGJP2	17	TGTGCCACCTGGGACCGTTTCCAGTATAGTAGTGATTGGATCAAGACGTTT	CATWDRFQYSSDWIKTF
TRGV8	NA	TRGJ1/TRGJ2	13	TGTGCCACCTGGGATTCCACTTATTATAAGAAACTCTTT	CATWDSTYYKKLF
TRGV4	NA	TRGJ1/TRGJ2	15	TGTGCCACCTGGGATGGGCAATGGTCGAATTATAAGAAACTCTTT	CATWDGQWSNYKKLF
TRGV4	medium-sized	TRGJ1/TRGJ2	13	TGTGCCACCTGCGTCAAGAATTATTATAAGAAACTCTTT	CATCVKNYYKKLF
TRGV4	NA	TRGJ1/TRGJ2	13	TGTGCCACCTGGGACACAAATCCGGATAAGAAACTCTTT	CATWDTNPDKKLF
TRGV8	NA	TRGJ1/TRGJ2	15	TGTGCCACCTGGGATAGGGGGTTTTTTTATTATAAGAAACTCTTT	CATWDRGFFYYKKLF
TRGV10	NA	TRGJ1/TRGJ2	12	TGTGCTGCGTGGGGCCCACCCGATAAGAAACTCTTT	CAAWGPPDKKLF
TRGV4	NA	TRGJ1/TRGJ2	15	TGTGCCACCTGGGATGGCCGGTCGTTTTGGTATAAGAAACTCTTT	CATWDGRSFWYKKLF
TRGV8	NA	TRGJP2	14	TGTGCCACCTGGAGTCAACCTAGTGATTGGATCAAGACGTTT	CATWSQPSDWIKTF
TRGV4	few	TRGJ1/TRGJ2	16	TGTGCCACCTGGGATGGGCCCTTATTTACCTATTATAAGAAACTCTTT	CATWDGPLFTYYKKLF
TRGV8	large	TRGJ1/TRGJ2	11	TGTGCCACCTGGGATAGTTATAAGAAACTCTTT	CATWDSYKKLF
TRGV3	large	TRGJ1/TRGJ2	12	TGTGCCACCTGGGACGGGGCTCATAAGAAACTCTTT	CATWDGAHKKLF